The 24 T cell receptor beta chains listed next were all sequenced from one sample in a study of T cells in Graves' hyperthyroidism and ophthalmopathy. Amplification yielded TCR beta CDR3 regions, with RNA transcripts as the source. An initial round of RT-PCR targeting the TCR CDR3 relied on the HTBI primer set. TCRdb processed the multiplex PCR reads anew with MiXCR; each CDR3 protein has one entry. This sample carries 500,000 to 700,000 distinct CDR3 sequences, 16% of them seen once, and the ten largest clones take about 18%. Sequenced sample: blood. The receptors here all came from a woman between 18 and 29 years old with Graves' hyperthyroidism.

The chain uses TRBV29-1 and TRBJ2-5, with TRBD1 as a possible D gene (5 bases). Trimming shortened V by 4 bases and J by 5 bases, and 14 bases separated the two germline ends. The CDR3 sequence is 13 residues long. Germline V gives CDR1 SQVTM, CDR2 ANQGSEA. The CDR3 reads CSVVRAGDETQYF. DNA for the CDR3: TGCAGCGTTGTCAGGGCCGGAGACGAGACCCAGTACTTC.

This clonotype was counted at least ten times. This chain joins TRBV18 and TRBJ2-5; D is unclear. CDR1 is KGHSH, CDR2 LQKENI, per germline. Trimming shortened V by 5 bases and J by 5 bases, and 12 bases separated the two germline ends. CDR3 length equals 13 residues. In nucleotides, the CDR3 is TGTGCCAGCTCATTCACCCCCTTGGAGACCCAGTACTTC. Protein: CASSFTPLETQYF.

The chain couples TRBV20-1 to TRBJ1-1, with D tentatively TRBD1 (6 bases). Germline assignment: CDR1 DFQATT and CDR2 SNEGSKA (reference sequence). V lost 6 bases and J 1 base, leaving 12 bases between the germline ends. The CDR3 has 13 residues. In DNA form, the CDR3 reads TGCAGTGCCCAGGGACACTCGAACACTGAAGCTTTCTTT. This gives the protein CSAQGHSNTEAFF.

The rearrangement links TRBV12-3 or TRBV12-4 to TRBJ2-7; 7 nucleotides agree with TRBD1. The CDR3 sequence is 14 residues long. V was pared by 5 bases and J by 1 base, with 5 bases of the junction left unmatched. As DNA, the CDR3 is TGTGCCAGCAGTGCCCCACAGGGGTCCTACGAGCAGTACTTC. Translation gives CASSAPQGSYEQYF.

This clonotype was seen more than once but under ten times. CDR3: CASSLANSYNSPLHF. Written as DNA, the CDR3 is TGTGCCAGCAGCTTAGCTAACAGCTATAATTCACCCCTCCACTTT. The chain uses TRBV7-8 and TRBJ1-6, with D unresolved. Germline V gene data show CDR1 as SGHVS and CDR2 as FQNEAQ. The CDR3 runs 15 residues. The V end lost 0 bases, the J end lost 3 bases, and 6 bases lay between the germline ends.

This clonotype was recorded a few times. The V and J genes are TRBV7-9 and TRBJ1-4; perhaps TRBD1 as D (5 bases). This CDR3 has 15 residues. Germline loops: CDR1 SEHNR, CDR2 FQNEAQ (reference sequence). V was cut by 1 base and J by 6 bases, with 12 bases left in between. The CDR3 reads CASSLDRPGDEKLFF. The CDR3 DNA reads TGTGCCAGCAGCTTAGACAGGCCGGGAGATGAAAAACTGTTTTTT.

This chain uses TRBV9 with TRBJ2-1; 10 bases agree with TRBD2. V was pared by 0 bases and J by 6 bases, with 6 bases of the junction left unmatched. The CDR3 totals 16 residues. CDR1 is SGDLS, CDR2 YYNGEE, per germline. CDR3 amino acids: CASSVALAGVANEQFF. CDR3 DNA sequence: TGTGCCAGCAGCGTAGCTCTAGCGGGAGTGGCCAATGAGCAGTTCTTC. Supplemented by reference TRBV9 and TRBJ2-1, the full variable domain reads DSGVTQTPKHLITATGQRVTLRCSPRSGDLSVYWYQQSLDQGLQFLIQYYNGEERAKGNILERFSAQQFPDLHSELNLSSLELGDSALYFCASSVALAGVANEQFFGPGTRLTVL.

This clonotype was counted at least ten times. V gene TRBV27 combines with J gene TRBJ2-3; 11 nucleotides line up with TRBD2. Germline V lookup: CDR1 MNHEY, CDR2 SMNVEV (reference sequence). J gave up 4 bases and V 2 bases, and 8 bases lay outside the gene matches. The CDR3 contains 17 residues. DNA of the CDR3: TGTGCCAGCAGTTTAAGGTTACTAGCGGGAGCGCCAGATACGCAGTATTTT. This gives the protein CASSLRLLAGAPDTQYF.

This clonotype has at least ten counts. The CDR3 coding sequence is TGTGCCAGCAGCTTAAATGGCGGGGGCTCCTACGAGCAGTACTTC. Its protein is CASSLNGGGSYEQYF. The chain combines TRBV7-3 with TRBJ2-7; TRBD2 matches 7 bases. V lost 1 base and J lost 0; bases outside the gene matches: 3. The CDR3 consists of 15 residues. CDR1 and CDR2 from the germline V gene are SGHTA and FQGTGA.

This clonotype was seen many times. The chain is built from TRBV6-1 and TRBJ2-1, with D possibly called TRBD1 or TRBD2 (5 bases each). This CDR3 is 15 amino acids long. Per germline, CDR1 MNHNS and CDR2 SASEGT. Trimming took off 2 bases at V and 6 bases at J, with 14 bases between the two ends. This chain's CDR3 is CASSEFEGMGNEQFF. The DNA for the CDR3 is TGTGCCAGCAGTGAATTCGAGGGGATGGGCAATGAGCAGTTCTTC.

This clonotype showed up many times. CDR3 residues: CSASRAPGSSYEQYF. CDR3 DNA sequence: TGCAGTGCTAGTCGGGCCCCGGGAAGCTCCTACGAGCAGTACTTC. The rearrangement links TRBV20-1 to TRBJ2-7; D is possibly TRBD2 (5 bases). The CDR3 consists of 15 residues. V lost 3 bases, J lost 0 bases, and 15 bases lay in between. The germline V gene has CDR1 DFQATT and CDR2 SNEGSKA (reference sequence).

The chain is built from TRBV12-3 or TRBV12-4 and TRBJ2-1, with a possible D match to TRBD2 (6 bases). CDR3 size: 16 residues. Deletions cut 6 bases from V and 0 bases from J, with 15 bases between. The CDR3, as DNA: TGTGCCAGCAGCCCCCCAGTAGCGGACTCCTACAATGAGCAGTTCTTC. Translation: CASSPPVADSYNEQFF.

This clonotype was seen repeatedly, ten times or more. This chain connects TRBV20-1 to TRBJ2-3; 8 bases are a match to TRBD2. The trim removed 3 bases at V and 8 bases at J, leaving 4 bases unmatched. The CDR3 consists of 12 residues. From germline, CDR1 is DFQATT and CDR2 SNEGSKA (reference sequence). The CDR3 nucleotides read TGCAGTGCTAGCGGGAGGGGCCGTACGCAGTATTTT. This encodes CSASGRGRTQYF.

The table lists this clonotype with many counts. The J gene is TRBJ2-1, the V gene TRBV15; D gene uncertain. Trimming cost V 0 bases and J 0 bases, with 6 bases left between them. This CDR3 comprises 15 residues. The germline CDR1 and CDR2 sequences are LNHNV and YYDKDF (reference sequence). The CDR3 protein is CATSREVRSYNEQFF. For the CDR3, the DNA is TGTGCCACCAGCAGAGAGGTTCGCTCCTACAATGAGCAGTTCTTC.

This clonotype came up many times. The rearrangement uses TRBV5-5 and TRBJ2-3, with 9 bases identical to TRBD2. Germline V gene lookup returns CDR1 SGHKS and CDR2 YYEKEE (reference sequence). This CDR3 comprises 18 residues. Trimming removed 0 bases from V and 2 bases from J; junction bases left unmatched: 10. The CDR3 DNA reads as TGTGCCAGCAGCTTGGTGCGGGGGGGCTTTGGAAACACAGATACGCAGTATTTT. It yields the protein CASSLVRGGFGNTDTQYF.

The J gene is TRBJ1-5, the V gene TRBV6-2 or TRBV6-3, with TRBD1 matching over 8 bases. With V trimmed by 8 bases and J by 3 bases, 9 bases remained unmatched. This CDR3 has 15 amino acids. The germline gives CDR1 MNHEY, CDR2 SVGEGT. CDR3 loop: CASAARGLYNQPQHF. The CDR3 DNA reads as TGTGCCAGCGCTGCCAGGGGGCTTTACAATCAGCCCCAGCATTTT.

In its sample, this clonotype was seen a few times. This chain links TRBV6-1 with TRBJ1-1, with 7 bases identical to TRBD1. The V gene end was trimmed by 5 bases and the J gene end by 6 bases; junction bases not matched to a gene: 3. CDR3 length: 12 residues. CDR1 and CDR2 from the germline V gene are MNHNS and SASEGT. The CDR3 nucleotides read TGTGCCAGCAGTCTACAGGGGTCTGAAGCTTTCTTT. Translated, it gives CASSLQGSEAFF.

In this sample, this clonotype turned up many times. V is TRBV2 and J is TRBJ2-2, with TRBD2 matching 7 bases. The V gene end was trimmed by 2 bases and the J gene end by 5 bases; junction bases not matched to a gene: 5. This CDR3 contains 15 residues. Germline loops: CDR1 SNHLY, CDR2 FYNNEI. CDR3 in DNA: TGTGCCAGCAGTGAATGGCGGGAGACGACCGGGGAGCTGTTTTTT. Encoded protein: CASSEWRETTGELFF.

The chain carries TRBV20-1 and TRBJ2-1; 8 nucleotides line up with TRBD2. V lost 4 bases, J lost 6 bases, and 11 bases stayed unmatched. This CDR3 spans 15 amino acids. Germline CDR1 and CDR2: DFQATT and SNEGSKA (reference sequence). The CDR3 region has the DNA TGCAGTGCTATCCCTCTGGCGGGAGGTTTCAATGAGCAGTTCTTC. It codes for CSAIPLAGGFNEQFF.

Many counts were recorded for this clonotype. The chain employs TRBV11-2 and TRBJ2-1, with 7 positions matching TRBD2. V was clipped by 5 bases and J by 7 bases; unmatched bases: 14. Germline loops: CDR1 SGHAT, CDR2 FQNNGV. This CDR3 has 16 residues. This CDR3 reads CASSDSWTSSRNEQFF. CDR3 DNA: TGTGCCAGCAGCGATTCCTGGACTAGTAGTCGGAATGAGCAGTTCTTC.

CDR3 DNA: TGTGCCAGCAGTTTATTAGCGGGGATTGTGACCCAGTACTTC. It specifies CASSLLAGIVTQYF. V is TRBV12-3 or TRBV12-4 and J is TRBJ2-5; 8 nucleotides line up with TRBD2. The V segment lost 2 bases and the J segment 7 bases; nucleotides outside the gene matches: 6. The CDR3 totals 14 residues.

The V call is TRBV4-1, the J call TRBJ2-5; 7 nucleotides line up with TRBD2. With V trimmed by 2 bases and J by 2 bases, 2 bases remained unmatched. There are 14 residues in the CDR3. The germline CDR1 and CDR2 sequences are MGHRA and YSYEKL. The CDR3: CASSQIGGQETQYF. The CDR3 nucleotides read TGCGCCAGCAGCCAAATCGGGGGGCAAGAGACCCAGTACTTC.

The chain employs TRBV7-9 and TRBJ1-1, with 7 nucleotides matching TRBD1. The V segment lost 5 bases and the J segment 4 bases; nucleotides outside the gene matches: 13. Germline CDR1 SEHNR, CDR2 FQNEAQ (reference sequence). The CDR3 totals 16 residues. CDR3 sequence (DNA): TGTGCCAGCAGCCCTGCCGGCCACAGGGGATCCACTGAAGCTTTCTTT. It specifies CASSPAGHRGSTEAFF.

The chain uses TRBV12-5 and TRBJ2-7; 9 nucleotides agree with TRBD1. V shed 0 bases and J 7 bases; nucleotides not matched to a gene: 10. The CDR3 sequence is 16 residues long. The germline gives CDR1 LGHNT, CDR2 FRNRAP. CDR3 region: CASGLVLGDRDNEQYF. In DNA, the CDR3 is TGTGCTAGTGGTTTGGTATTGGGGGACAGGGATAATGAGCAGTACTTC.